Below, one T cell receptor (beta chain) is given with its context. Its specificity is not known. Via MiXCR, TCRdb re-called the 5' RACE reads, giving one row per CDR3 protein. The sample consists of a few hundred thousand distinct CDR3 sequences, approximately 20% of them appearing once. This entry comes from a study of CD8 T cells in ankylosing spondylitis. CDR3 size: 17 residues. Germline values: CDR1 SGHTA, CDR2 FQGNSA. J gave up 4 bases and V 1 base, and 11 bases lay outside the gene matches. Study observations and caveats: Earlier authors reported some of these motif variants in reactive arthritis synovial fluid and blood. Ankylosing spondylitis blood appeared to be characterized by a TCR beta motif of roughly eight highly homologous variants.

Sequenced sample: blood, either unsorted or a sorted T cell fraction (not recorded which). The receptor was isolated from a male donor with ankylosing spondylitis. The rearrangement uses TRBV7-2 and TRBJ2-3, with TRBD1 identical over 7 bases. DNA for the CDR3: TGTGCCAGCAGCTTAGGGTCGGCCAGGGGGTGGCCAGATACGCAGTATTTT. Protein: CASSLGSARGWPDTQYF.